The T cell receptor beta chain described here comes from a study of control samples from healthy donors and cancer patients (dated by TCRdb to about 2020). About this clone: The specificity of this receptor is unknown. One base away there is no much larger clone; base qualities are not given.

Library prep was done by the immunoSEQ multiplex PCR assay. TCRdb stores this immuneACCESS table with in-frame sequences only. Part of the clones is absent; in the studies checked, under half of the shortfall reflects unresolved V genes, and no reason is known for the rest. This sample holds about 150,000 clones; 93% were observed only once. Together, the top ten hold around 2.2% of the sample. Reading the germline V gene (reference sequence) gives CDR1 WNHNN and CDR2 SYGVQD. At the junction V is shortened by 3 bases and J by 5 bases; bases outside the gene matches: 6. The CDR3 covers 16 residues, taking in both the cysteine and the phenylalanine. Only CDR3 DNA is held: 48 bases, read in frame from base 1.

This receptor chain uses TRBV10-1 and TRBJ2-1, with 11 bases matching TRBD2. Sequencing was performed on blood. The sequence was obtained from a man in his fifties in good health. The nucleotides read TGCGCCAGCAGTGATGGAGTAGCGGGAGGGGACAATGAGCAGTTCTTC. The encoded protein is CASSDGVAGGDNEQFF.